This T cell receptor beta chain emerged from a study of CD8 T cells in ankylosing spondylitis (dated by TCRdb to the late 2010s). Describing the broader study: The study set out to find disease-linked TCR variants by profiling T cell receptor beta repertoires in ankylosing spondylitis patients and healthy donors. Peripheral blood was sampled, and synovial fluid was also collected from ankylosing spondylitis patients. The full study cohort was made up of approximately 27 ankylosing spondylitis patients and roughly 100 healthy donors. Overall results and qualifications from the work: Blood from ankylosing spondylitis patients appeared to be characterized by a TCR beta motif made up of fewer than ten highly homologous amino acid variants. A CD8+ phenotype was shown by the disease-linked clones, which were found at relatively low frequencies in peripheral blood. The disease-linked clones were reported as significantly enriched in matched synovial fluid samples from ankylosing spondylitis patients. Some motif variants had previously been reported in the synovial fluid and blood of reactive arthritis patients, which suggests shared mechanisms of disease initiation.

Sequencing took place on an Illumina HiSeq 2500. Quantitative 5'-RACE with molecular barcodes was used to prepare TCR beta libraries. The published analysis was carried out like this. Disease-linked TCR variants were identified with a new computational method built on a probabilistic model of VDJ rearrangement. The public reads were reprocessed in TCRdb via fastp at Q25 and MiXCR, keeping in-frame beta chains. CDR3 protein duplicates are merged, each entry listing the most common genes and DNA. The V and J calls here are based on TCRdb, not the publication. This sample comprises 200,000 to 250,000 distinct CDR3 sequences, about 18% of them detected only once. The leading ten clones occupy roughly 42% of the sample. Taken from the germline V gene (reference sequence), the CDR1 and CDR2 loops are MNHEY and SMNVEV. V loses 5 bases of germline sequence and J loses 2 bases, and the interval between the two ends is 10 bases. Taken from cysteine to phenylalanine, the CDR3 has 13 residues. Of the read, only the CDR3 DNA is kept; its 39 bases are in frame from base 1.

A word on this clonotype: Its antigen remains unidentified. Base qualities are not recorded, but no much larger clone differs from it by a single base.

The clonotype was recovered from a male donor with ankylosing spondylitis. The sequenced material came from blood, either unsorted or a sorted T cell fraction (not recorded which). The chain is encoded by TRBV27 joined to TRBJ2-7, with the D segment identity uncertain. This receptor carries the CDR3 CASSPAETYEQYF. The nucleotide sequence reads as follows: TGTGCCAGCAGTCCCGCGGAGACCTACGAGCAGTACTTC.